This record concerns one T cell receptor (beta chain) sequence. The assay was immunoSEQ multiplex PCR, and TCRdb's table has in-frame clones only and misses some. Here the sample spans hundreds of thousands of clones, less than 85% being singletons. Cohort assignment relied on participant-reported clinical history. Individuals in the exposed group had encountered a COVID-19 case within 2 weeks preceding study entry. This sample was taken from a study of blood T cell repertoires in COVID-19. Study at large: The analysed material was cDNA or gDNA that came from T cells, B-cell-depleted T cells, or PBMCs.

Specimen: PBMCs or T cells enriched from blood (not recorded which). The clonotype comes from a woman aged 30 to 39 who had been exposed to COVID-19.

In DNA form, the CDR3 reads TGCAGCGTTCTGTGGGCATATGGCTACACCTTC. Translating gives CSVLWAYGYTF. The chain carries TRBV29-1 and TRBJ1-2; D remains ambiguous. The germline V gene encodes CDR1 SQVTM and CDR2 ANQGSEA. The V and J ends lost 5 bases and 5 bases respectively, with 9 bases between them. CDR3 size: 11 residues.